These 32 T cell receptor beta chains originate from one sample sequenced in a study of graft-versus-host responses after intestinal transplantation (dated by TCRdb to the early 2020s). Their antigen targets remain unknown. The library was prepared using the immunoSEQ multiplex PCR assay. Held by TCRdb, this immuneACCESS table contains in-frame sequences only and omits some clones. Under half of the omission traces to an unresolved V gene where checked; the cause of the rest is unknown. This sample comprises more than 90,000 clones, 85% to 95% of them detected only once. Approximately 1.2% of the sample is taken by the ten largest. The sample's time point label, in plain terms: cells obtained before transplantation from donor or recipient. The source was unstimulated CD8+ T cells sorted from spleen or lymph node cells, collected before transplant. These receptors originate from a human donor who was the organ donor for an intestinal transplant.

J is TRBJ2-1 and V is TRBV9; D unclear. CDR1 is SGDLS, CDR2 YYNGEE, per germline. CDR3 length equals 12 residues. Trimming left V 0 bases short and J 11 bases short, with 9 bases between. The CDR3 DNA reads TGTGCCAGCAGCGTAGTTTCGGAAAAGCAGTTCTTC. It yields the protein CASSVVSEKQFF.

The chain recombines TRBV9 with TRBJ2-7; 9 bases fit TRBD1. The CDR3 is 15 amino acids. Germline CDR1 reads SGDLS; CDR2 reads YYNGEE. Trimming cost V 4 bases and J 1 base; bases outside gene matches: 6. CDR3 bases: TGTGCCAGCAGCCCGGACAGGGGATCGTCCTACGAGCAGTACTTC. Translated: CASSPDRGSSYEQYF.

The rearrangement joins TRBV7-9 to TRBJ2-7; unclear D gene. V shed 3 bases and J shed 2 bases, with 8 bases lying between them. The CDR3 spans 13 residues. Germline CDR1 is SEHNR and CDR2 is FQNEAQ (reference sequence). The CDR3 nucleotides are TGTGCCAGCAGCTTGTGGGCAGCCTACGAGCAGTACTTC. This codes for CASSLWAAYEQYF.

The V gene is TRBV28, the J gene TRBJ1-2; D call uncertain. Germline loops: CDR1 MDHEN, CDR2 SYDVKM. The CDR3 loop spans 13 amino acids. Trimming removed 2 bases at V and 3 bases at J, with 7 bases between. Here the CDR3 reads CASSLGSYYGYTF. In DNA form, the CDR3 reads TGTGCCAGCAGTTTAGGCAGCTACTATGGCTACACCTTC.

The chain has TRBV4-1 and TRBJ2-5; a possible D gene is TRBD1 (6 bases). This CDR3 contains 15 residues. Germline loops: CDR1 MGHRA, CDR2 YSYEKL. V lost 4 bases and J lost 1, with 13 bases in between. CDR3 DNA sequence: TGCGCCAGCAGCCTAACACAGGGCACCCAAGAGACCCAGTACTTC. It specifies CASSLTQGTQETQYF.

J is TRBJ1-1 and V is TRBV21-1. TRBV21-1 is listed as a pseudogene. The CDR3 runs to 12 residues. CDR3 in amino acids: CASSGGNTEAFF. CDR3 in DNA: TGTGCCAGCAGCGGAGGGAACACTGAAGCTTTCTTT.

This clone was detected once. This chain connects TRBV11-1 to TRBJ2-1, with D possibly TRBD1 on 6 matching bases. Per germline, CDR1 SGHAT and CDR2 FQDESV (reference sequence). This CDR3 comprises 15 residues. The germline V and J ends were trimmed by 1 base and 8 bases, with 15 bases remaining between them. CDR3 sequence (DNA): TGTGCCAGCAGCTTAGTGGGAACAGGGATCGATGAGCAGTTCTTC. As protein: CASSLVGTGIDEQFF.

This sequence joins TRBV19 and TRBJ2-5, with 8 bases aligning to TRBD1. With V trimmed by 4 bases and J by 4 bases, 14 bases remained unmatched. Looked up from germline, CDR1 is LNHDA and CDR2 is SQIVND (reference sequence). The CDR3 is made up of 17 amino acids. The CDR3: CASSKLQGAPDRETQYF. For the CDR3, the DNA is TGTGCCAGTAGTAAACTTCAGGGGGCACCCGACCGAGAGACCCAGTACTTC.

The chain links TRBV27 to TRBJ2-2; D is unresolved. This CDR3 is built from 13 residues. Germline-derived CDR1 and CDR2 are MNHEY and SMNVEV (reference sequence). V was pared by 3 bases and J by 5 bases, with 7 bases between. In nucleotides, the CDR3 is TGTGCCAGCAGTTTTGGGTTTACCGGGGAGCTGTTTTTT. Translated, it gives CASSFGFTGELFF.

The genes are TRBV25-1 and TRBJ2-4, with no clear D. CDR3 length equals 14 residues. The germline V and J ends were trimmed by 6 bases and 0 bases, with 9 bases remaining between them. From germline, CDR1 is MGHDK and CDR2 SYGVNS. The DNA of the CDR3 is TGTGCCAGCAGCCCCACAATAGCCAAAAACATTCAGTACTTC. This gives the protein CASSPTIAKNIQYF.

The V call is TRBV9, the J call TRBJ2-1, with 11 bases lining up with TRBD1. Trimming at V came to 4 bases and at J to 3 bases, leaving 6 bases not matched to a gene. Germline CDR1 and CDR2: SGDLS and YYNGEE. The CDR3 runs 16 residues. The DNA for the CDR3 is TGTGCCAGCAGCACCCGGGACAGGGGGAACTACAATGAGCAGTTCTTC. Protein product: CASSTRDRGNYNEQFF. The whole variable domain, filled in from reference TRBV9 and TRBJ2-1, reads DSGVTQTPKHLITATGQRVTLRCSPRSGDLSVYWYQQSLDQGLQFLIQYYNGEERAKGNILERFSAQQFPDLHSELNLSSLELGDSALYFCASSTRDRGNYNEQFFGPGTRLTVL.

The chain recombines TRBV6-5 with TRBJ2-1; a weak D match, TRBD2 (5 bases). The CDR3 is made up of 13 amino acids. Per the germline V gene, CDR1 is MNHEY and CDR2 is SVGAGI. V was pared by 4 bases and J by 6 bases, with 10 bases between. The CDR3 DNA follows: TGTGCCAGCAGTTTAGCGTCGGGCAATGAGCAGTTCTTC. Its protein is CASSLASGNEQFF.

V gene TRBV28 combines with J gene TRBJ2-7, with TRBD1 identical over 9 bases. There are 15 residues in the CDR3. Trimming removed 2 bases from V and 5 bases from J; junction bases left unmatched: 7. CDR1 MDHEN and CDR2 SYDVKM come from the germline V gene. The DNA of the CDR3 is TGTGCCAGCAGTTTAACCGCACAGGGGGCTGACGAGCAGTACTTC. Translation gives CASSLTAQGADEQYF.

The CDR3 protein is CASSVKASSYNEQFF. DNA of the CDR3: TGTGCCAGCAGCGTAAAGGCGAGCTCCTACAATGAGCAGTTCTTC. The rearrangement uses TRBV9 and TRBJ2-1; D remains unclear. Germline V gene data show CDR1 as SGDLS and CDR2 as YYNGEE. Trimming shortened V by 1 base and J by 0 bases, and 8 bases separated the two germline ends. This CDR3 has 15 residues.

V is TRBV4-2 and J is TRBJ2-7; D possibly matches TRBD1 or TRBD2 (5 bases each). The CDR3 is 14 amino acids. Per the germline V gene, CDR1 is LGHNA and CDR2 is YNFKEQ. The V end lost 3 bases, the J end lost 2 bases, and 11 bases lay between the germline ends. The DNA of the CDR3 is TGTGCCAGCAGCCAGGGGGACGGAACCTACGAGCAGTACTTC. It encodes CASSQGDGTYEQYF.

Here the CDR3 DNA reads TGTGCCAGCAGGAGACTGGACACCTCAAGCTATGGCTACACCTTC. Translating gives CASRRLDTSSYGYTF. The V gene is TRBV6-5, the J gene TRBJ1-2; TRBD1 is a possible D gene (5 bases). V was trimmed by 6 bases and J by 4 bases, leaving 18 bases between them. This CDR3 has 15 residues. CDR1 is MNHEY, CDR2 SVGAGI, per germline.

This sequence joins TRBV9 and TRBJ1-2, with a weak D call TRBD1 (5 bases). With 6 bases removed from V and 7 bases from J, the gap between germline ends came to 16 bases. The germline V gene has CDR1 SGDLS and CDR2 YYNGEE. CDR3 length: 13 residues. The CDR3 bases are TGTGCCAGCACCGCCGGGGGAAGGAGTGGCTACACCTTC. This translates into CASTAGGRSGYTF.

V gene TRBV27 combines with J gene TRBJ2-2, with D perhaps matching TRBD2 (5 bases). CDR1 MNHEY and CDR2 SMNVEV come from the germline V gene (reference sequence). The CDR3 totals 14 residues. Trimming cost V 3 bases and J 1 base, with 6 bases left between them. DNA for the CDR3: TGTGCCAGCAGTTTCCGGGGGAACACCGGGGAGCTGTTTTTT. It is translated as CASSFRGNTGELFF.

The chain recombines TRBV7-6 with TRBJ2-7, with D perhaps being TRBD1 or TRBD2 (6 bases each). Germline CDR1 SGHVS, CDR2 FNYEAQ. The CDR3 extends over 15 amino acids. V lost 5 bases and J 4 bases, leaving 18 bases between the germline ends. CDR3 amino acids: CASSPGAGWAYEQYF. CDR3 DNA: TGTGCCAGCAGCCCGGGGGCGGGGTGGGCGTACGAGCAGTACTTC.

The J gene is TRBJ2-2, the V gene TRBV9, with 10 bases matching TRBD2. The V gene's germline CDR1 is SGDLS and CDR2 YYNGEE. This CDR3 has 18 amino acids. J was trimmed by 2 bases and V by 0 bases; bases with no gene match: 7. Here the CDR3 reads CASSVGLAGVFNTGELFF. Here the CDR3 DNA reads TGTGCCAGCAGCGTAGGGCTAGCGGGAGTCTTTAACACCGGGGAGCTGTTTTTT.

This chain joins TRBV21-1 and TRBJ2-7; the table names TRBD2, a call not compared with the DNA. TRBV21-1 is given as a pseudogene. The CDR3 extends over 14 amino acids. CDR3 sequence: CASSPRDSTYEQYF. The CDR3 DNA reads TGTGCCAGCAGCCCCCGGGACTCTACCTACGAGCAGTACTTC.

In this sample, this clone turned up once. This chain uses TRBV29-1 with TRBJ2-3, with TRBD1 matching over 8 bases. The CDR3 spans 14 residues. CDR1 is SQVTM, CDR2 ANQGSEA, per germline. V lost 4 bases and J lost 3; bases outside the gene matches: 6. CDR3 sequence: CSVGGGQATDTQYF. The DNA for the CDR3 is TGCAGCGTTGGAGGGGGACAGGCGACAGATACGCAGTATTTT.

For the CDR3, the DNA is TGTGCCAGCAGCGACATCGGGACAGGGGCGAGAGAGACCCAGTACTTC. It yields the protein CASSDIGTGARETQYF. This rearrangement joins TRBV9 to TRBJ2-5, with TRBD1 matching over 10 bases. Looked up from germline, CDR1 is SGDLS and CDR2 is YYNGEE. The J segment lost 4 bases and the V segment lost 3 bases, leaving 9 bases of the junction unmatched. There are 16 residues in the CDR3.

The chain carries TRBV6-5 and TRBJ2-1; a possible D gene is TRBD1 (5 bases). Trimming removed 4 bases from V and 5 bases from J, with 18 bases in between. CDR1 is MNHEY and CDR2 is SVGAGI in the germline V gene. The CDR3 sequence is 16 residues long. The CDR3 loop reads CASSSPGIPSHNEQFF. The CDR3 nucleotides read TGTGCCAGCAGTTCCCCAGGGATCCCCTCACACAATGAGCAGTTCTTC.

In its sample, this clone was seen once. The chain links TRBV4-3 to TRBJ2-5, with 10 bases aligning to TRBD2. Trimming removed 2 bases from V and 5 bases from J; junction bases left unmatched: 2. The CDR3 runs to 14 residues. Germline V gene lookup returns CDR1 LGHNA and CDR2 YSLEER. The CDR3 reads CASSQNSGGETQYF. For the CDR3, the DNA is TGCGCCAGCAGCCAAAATAGCGGGGGGGAGACCCAGTACTTC.

The CDR3 sequence is CASSQWRTKHQPLGYTF. The DNA of the CDR3 is TGTGCCAGCAGCCAATGGCGGACGAAGCACCAACCTCTCGGCTACACCTTC. The rearrangement joins TRBV7-9 to TRBJ1-2; D remains ambiguous. This CDR3 region has 17 residues. The V end was cut by 5 bases, the J end by 8 bases, with 27 bases between. Germline CDR1 is SEHNR and CDR2 is FQNEAQ (reference sequence).

This clone has only a few counts. V is TRBV30 and J is TRBJ2-7; 8 bases align to TRBD2. This CDR3 region has 12 residues. CDR1 GTSNPN and CDR2 SVGIG come from the germline V gene (reference sequence). The V and J ends lost 2 bases and 3 bases, in that order; junction bases with no gene match: 0. The DNA for the CDR3 is TGTGCCTGGAGTACTAGCGGCTACGAGCAGTACTTC. Translated: CAWSTSGYEQYF.

The chain joins TRBV4-2 to TRBJ2-1, with 7 nucleotides matching TRBD2. This CDR3 is built from 16 residues. V shed 1 base, J shed 2 bases, and the junction held 5 bases outside the gene matches. CDR1 and CDR2 (germline): LGHNA, YNFKEQ. CDR3 nucleotide sequence: TGTGCCAGCAGCCAAGGCCCTAGCGGTCCCTACAATGAGCAGTTCTTC. It is translated as CASSQGPSGPYNEQFF.

The chain is built from TRBV29-1 and TRBJ1-2, with D hard to call. The CDR3 is made up of 10 amino acids. Trimming took off 6 bases at V and 8 bases at J, with 10 bases between the two ends. Germline lookup yields CDR1 SQVTM and CDR2 ANQGSEA. The CDR3 sequence: CSVWVGGYTF. In DNA, the CDR3 is TGCAGCGTCTGGGTGGGGGGCTACACCTTC.

Comment on this clone: The junction shows a germline mismatch at one end, possibly a read error. The rearrangement joins TRBV27 to TRBJ2-1; 8 bases map to TRBD2. This CDR3 spans 15 amino acids. In germline, CDR1 is MNHEY, CDR2 SMNVEV (reference sequence). The CDR3 reads CASGLASGLYNEQFF. CDR3 sequence (DNA): TGTGCCAGCGGTTTGGCTAGCGGGTTGTACAATGAGCAGTTCTTC.

The J gene is TRBJ2-7, the V gene TRBV30, with D unclear. CDR1 and CDR2 from the germline V gene are GTSNPN and SVGIG (reference sequence). With 3 bases removed from V and 2 bases from J, the gap between germline ends came to 5 bases. The CDR3 is 11 residues long. In nucleotides, the CDR3 is TGTGCCTGGAGCCTAGCCTACGAGCAGTACTTC. It codes for CAWSLAYEQYF.

The rearrangement uses TRBV2 and TRBJ1-2; 11 bases fit TRBD1. The trim removed 8 bases at V and 0 bases at J, leaving 8 bases unmatched. CDR1 is SNHLY and CDR2 is FYNNEI in the germline V gene. The CDR3 is made up of 16 amino acids. The CDR3 DNA follows: TGTGCCAGCCCCCCCGGGACAGGGGGATCTAACTATGGCTACACCTTC. The encoded protein is CASPPGTGGSNYGYTF.